This T cell receptor beta chain was identified in a study of T cell changes during pregnancy in multiple sclerosis. The CDR3 has 15 residues. CDR1 is SGHNT and CDR2 is YYREEE in the germline V gene (reference sequence). The V and J ends lost 4 bases and 3 bases, in that order; junction bases with no gene match: 4. TCRdb's copy holds only in-frame clones and misses some; the assay was immunoSEQ multiplex PCR. Altogether 50,000 to 65,000 clones are present, roughly 90% being singletons, with the ten largest covering 3%. This chain joins TRBV5-4 and TRBJ2-2; 9 bases map to TRBD1. The sequence came from a female donor with multiple sclerosis, enrolled in a pregnancy study. Source: CD8+ T cells from peripheral blood mononuclear cells, taken before pregnancy. The CDR3: CASSPTGGDTGELFF. The CDR3 region has the DNA TGTGCCAGCAGCCCGACAGGGGGGGACACCGGGGAGCTGTTTTTT.